Sequencing of this TCR beta chain was carried out in a study of blood T cells in healthy people across ages. Using a J-beta primer mix together with a sample-barcoded 5' primer, a second PCR was run for about 6 to 11 cycles. Each cDNA was tagged by a template-switch adaptor containing 12 random nucleotides. MiXCR was run by TCRdb on the 5' RACE reads, yielding one entry per CDR3 protein. This sample has under 800,000 distinct CDR3 sequences; about 40% occur once, and the top ten carry 20% to 25%. Trimming removed 5 bases from V and 6 bases from J, with 12 bases in between. The CDR3 is 13 residues long. Germline CDR1 is KGHDR and CDR2 is SFDVKD.

The TCR was taken from a woman in her fifties or sixties in good health. The chain uses TRBV24-1 and TRBJ1-2; no clear D. The specimen was blood. The CDR3 sequence is CATSASERDGYTF. CDR3 DNA sequence: TGTGCCACCAGTGCGAGTGAGAGAGATGGCTACACCTTC.